This paragraph reports one TCR beta chain. In the original processing: Reference gene primer amplification yielded estimated nucleated cell counts. Libraries were prepared by immunoSEQ multiplex PCR; TCRdb keeps only in-frame clonotypes and omits some of them. V, J and clone size derive from that table, while D and trimming were established from the DNA sequence. The sample includes 200,000 to 250,000 clones, 90% of them seen just once. The study drew participants aged roughly 18 to 95 years from fewer than 30 US areas. Participants in the exposed group had met a COVID-19 case in the 2 weeks before joining the study. Trimming took off 5 bases at V and 10 bases at J, with 11 bases between the two ends. The V gene's germline CDR1 is SEHNR and CDR2 FQNEAQ (reference sequence). The length of the CDR3 is 12 residues. The data belong to a study of blood T cell repertoires in COVID-19. About the research overall: The origin of the acute and convalescent COVID-19 samples was the United States, Italy and Spain.

This TCR derives from a young man who had been exposed to COVID-19. Sequencing was carried out using PBMCs or T cells enriched from blood (not recorded which). The V call is TRBV7-9, the J call TRBJ1-4, with D hard to call. CDR3 nucleotides: TGTGCCAGCAGCCACGAGGCGGGAAAACTGTTTTTT. Translation: CASSHEAGKLFF.